The 30 T cell receptor beta chains listed next were all sequenced from one sample in a study of identical twins. In TCRdb, the 5' RACE reads were re-called with MiXCR into one record per CDR3 protein. The table includes 450,000 to 600,000 distinct CDR3 sequences, about 20% detected once. The same specimen was also included in a second study, on yellow fever vaccine responses in identical twins.

The specimen sequenced was CD4+ T cells sorted from blood. The receptors stem from a young woman in good health.

This clonotype was picked up a small number of times. The rearrangement links TRBV5-1 to TRBJ2-2; TRBD1 aligns across 7 bases. The CDR3 covers 13 residues. J lost 8 bases, V lost 4 bases, and 5 bases had no gene match. Per the germline V gene, CDR1 is SGHRS and CDR2 is YFSETQ. CDR3 sequence (DNA): TGCGCCAGCAGCACTGACAGGGAAGGGGAGCTGTTTTTT. Residues: CASSTDREGELFF.

J is TRBJ2-5 and V is TRBV6-5, with TRBD2 matching 11 bases. The germline V gene encodes CDR1 MNHEY and CDR2 SVGAGI. V shed 2 bases and J 4 bases; nucleotides not matched to a gene: 6. CDR3 size: 16 residues. The CDR3, as DNA: TGTGCCAGCAGTTACCCCTCGACTAGCGGGGCAGAGACCCAGTACTTC. Residues: CASSYPSTSGAETQYF.

This clonotype was counted only a few times. The gene calls are TRBV29-1 and TRBJ2-1; 8 bases fit TRBD1. Trimming cost V 1 base and J 3 bases; bases outside gene matches: 8. The CDR3 has 16 residues. Germline CDR1 and CDR2: SQVTM and ANQGSEA. In DNA form, the CDR3 reads TGCAGCGTTGAAGGAGTGACAGGGGACCTCTACAATGAGCAGTTCTTC. This encodes CSVEGVTGDLYNEQFF.

Only a few counts were recorded for this clonotype. The CDR3 reads CASTLSGDEQFF. CDR3 nucleotide sequence: TGTGCCAGCACCCTTAGCGGGGATGAGCAGTTCTTC. The J gene is TRBJ2-1, the V gene TRBV12-3 or TRBV12-4; TRBD2 matches 8 bases. This CDR3 has 12 amino acids. The J segment lost 8 bases and the V segment lost 7 bases, leaving 4 bases of the junction unmatched.

The sample holds a few counts of this clonotype. The chain recombines TRBV4-1 with TRBJ2-4, with no clear D. Germline assignment: CDR1 MGHRA and CDR2 YSYEKL. With 0 bases removed from V and 0 bases from J, the gap between germline ends came to 12 bases. The CDR3 has 17 residues. In nucleotides, the CDR3 is TGCGCCAGCAGCCAAGATTTGGGAAACCAAGCCAAAAACATTCAGTACTTC. This sequence encodes CASSQDLGNQAKNIQYF.

The J gene is TRBJ2-5, the V gene TRBV7-8; 9 bases map to TRBD2. This CDR3 region has 15 residues. J was trimmed by 4 bases and V by 5 bases; bases with no gene match: 8. Germline V gene data show CDR1 as SGHVS and CDR2 as FQNEAQ. The CDR3 loop is CASSLSSGMGETQYF. CDR3 in DNA: TGTGCCAGCAGCCTTTCTAGCGGGATGGGAGAGACCCAGTACTTC.

This chain links TRBV18 with TRBJ2-1; 12 positions match TRBD2. Germline trimming cut 3 bases from V and 4 bases from J; bases unmatched to any gene: 4. The germline V gene has CDR1 KGHSH and CDR2 LQKENI. The length of the CDR3 is 16 residues. The CDR3 protein is CASSPATSGGYNEQFF. As DNA, the CDR3 is TGTGCCAGCTCACCGGCCACTAGCGGGGGGTACAATGAGCAGTTCTTC. Full variable domain (missing parts from reference TRBV18 and TRBJ2-1): NAGVMQNPRHLVRRRGQEARLRCSPMKGHSHVYWYRQLPEEGLKFMVYLQKENIIDESGMPKERFSAEFPKEGPSILRIQQVVRGDSAAYFCASSPATSGGYNEQFFGPGTRLTVL.

This clonotype has a count of ten or more. V is TRBV29-1 and J is TRBJ2-2; the D gene could be TRBD1 or TRBD2 (6 bases each). CDR1 SQVTM and CDR2 ANQGSEA come from the germline V gene. Trimming removed 7 bases from V and 7 bases from J, with 22 bases in between. The CDR3 totals 15 residues. Here the CDR3 reads CSAGAGRLAGGELFF. CDR3 bases: TGCAGCGCGGGGGCAGGGCGGCTAGCAGGCGGGGAGCTGTTTTTT.

This clonotype was seen only a few times. The rearrangement links TRBV4-1 to TRBJ1-2; TRBD1 aligns across 7 bases. The CDR3 has 16 residues. Losses at the gene ends were 2 bases for V and 3 bases for J; bases not matched to a gene: 9. Looked up from germline, CDR1 is MGHRA and CDR2 is YSYEKL. The CDR3 is CASSQPTGGTDYGYTF. CDR3 DNA sequence: TGCGCCAGCAGCCAACCAACCGGCGGGACAGACTATGGCTACACCTTC.

In this sample, this clonotype turned up a few times. The chain recombines TRBV5-1 with TRBJ2-5; D possibly corresponds to TRBD2 (5 bases). The V gene lost 8 bases and the J gene lost 2 bases, with 22 bases spanning the gap. CDR1 SGHRS and CDR2 YFSETQ come from the germline V gene. The CDR3 extends over 16 amino acids. CDR3 region: CASYPRRVIRQETQYF. The CDR3 DNA sequence: TGCGCCAGTTACCCGCGGCGGGTAATCCGGCAAGAGACCCAGTACTTC.

The chain links TRBV27 to TRBJ2-7, with 8 positions matching TRBD2. From germline, CDR1 is MNHEY and CDR2 SMNVEV (reference sequence). V lost 5 bases to trimming and J lost 1 base; unmatched junction nucleotides: 4. This CDR3 contains 14 residues. The DNA for the CDR3 is TGTGCCAGCAGTCGCCGACTAGCGTCCTACGAGCAGTACTTC. Encoded protein: CASSRRLASYEQYF.

The rearrangement links TRBV12-3 or TRBV12-4 to TRBJ1-5; D remains unclear. The length of the CDR3 is 13 residues. Trimming took 1 base from V and 7 from J, leaving 8 bases between them. The CDR3 loop is CASSLVGSQPQHF. The CDR3 bases are TGTGCCAGCAGTTTAGTGGGGTCCCAGCCCCAGCATTTT.

In its sample, this clonotype was seen a few times. The chain is built from TRBV12-3 or TRBV12-4 and TRBJ1-2; TRBD1 matches at 7 bases. The CDR3 sequence is 14 residues long. The V gene end was trimmed by 6 bases and the J gene end by 5 bases; junction bases not matched to a gene: 9. In DNA, the CDR3 is TGTGCCAGCAGAACCCGACAGGGAGTGTATGGCTACACCTTC. Amino acids: CASRTRQGVYGYTF.

This clonotype was counted only a few times. The genes are TRBV5-1 and TRBJ2-3; D unclear. From germline, CDR1 is SGHRS and CDR2 YFSETQ. V shed 0 bases and J shed 1 base, with 9 bases lying between them. The length of the CDR3 is 15 residues. The chain's CDR3 is CASSLVGRGTDTQYF. CDR3 sequence (DNA): TGCGCCAGCAGCTTGGTAGGAAGAGGCACAGATACGCAGTATTTT. Complete variable domain (other parts from reference TRBV5-1 and TRBJ2-3): KAGVTQTPRYLIKTRGQQVTLSCSPISGHRSVSWYQQTPGQGLQFLFEYFSETQRNKGNFPGRFSGRQFSNSRSEMNVSTLELGDSALYLCASSLVGRGTDTQYFGPGTRLTVL.

V gene TRBV10-3 combines with J gene TRBJ1-5; D ambiguous. This CDR3 is 12 amino acids long. Germline V gives CDR1 ENHRY, CDR2 SYGVKD. Deletions cut 9 bases from V and 5 bases from J, with 11 bases between. The CDR3 loop reads CAIGGPYQPQHF. DNA for the CDR3: TGTGCCATTGGAGGCCCGTATCAGCCCCAGCATTTT.

The chain employs TRBV4-1 and TRBJ2-7; TRBD1 agrees at 10 bases. CDR1 is MGHRA and CDR2 is YSYEKL in the germline V gene. V was pared by 0 bases and J by 5 bases, with 4 bases of the junction left unmatched. This CDR3 spans 15 amino acids. The CDR3 protein is CASSQEGQGFNEQYF. The CDR3 region has the DNA TGCGCCAGCAGCCAAGAGGGACAGGGGTTCAACGAGCAGTACTTC.

This clonotype was seen a handful of times. The chain is built from TRBV12-3 or TRBV12-4 and TRBJ2-1; TRBD1 matches at 8 bases. V trimming: 5 bases; J trimming: 7 bases; junction bases outside the gene matches: 10. CDR3 length: 15 residues. CDR3 nucleotides: TGTGCCAGCAGTCTCGACAGGGGCCATATAAATGAGCAGTTCTTC. Amino acid sequence: CASSLDRGHINEQFF.

The chain recombines TRBV10-3 with TRBJ2-2; D perhaps matches TRBD2 (6 bases). The CDR3 spans 14 residues. V lost 6 bases, J lost 1 base, and 9 bases lay in between. CDR1 ENHRY and CDR2 SYGVKD come from the germline V gene. The CDR3: CAISRDLNTGELFF. DNA of the CDR3: TGTGCCATCAGCCGGGACTTGAACACCGGGGAGCTGTTTTTT.

V is TRBV12-3 or TRBV12-4 and J is TRBJ2-7; D call uncertain. Trimming shortened V by 6 bases and J by 5 bases, and 14 bases separated the two germline ends. CDR3 length equals 13 residues. In DNA form, the CDR3 reads TGTGCCAGCAGAATGACAAAGGGCCACGAGCAGTACTTC. Translating it yields CASRMTKGHEQYF.

The chain uses TRBV10-3 and TRBJ2-5, with D unclear. CDR3 size: 13 residues. Trimming cost V 4 bases and J 4 bases, with 10 bases left between them. Germline V gene sequence: CDR1 ENHRY, CDR2 SYGVKD. CDR3 DNA sequence: TGTGCCATCAGTGGGGTCTACCGAGAGACCCAGTACTTC. This translates into CAISGVYRETQYF.

This clonotype was observed many times. This sequence joins TRBV5-1 and TRBJ2-2, with 11 nucleotides matching TRBD2. This CDR3 region has 15 residues. J gave up 6 bases and V 4 bases, and 5 bases lay outside the gene matches. In germline, CDR1 is SGHRS, CDR2 YFSETQ. The CDR3 DNA reads TGCGCCAGCAGCCCCGGACTAGCGGGCGCCGGGGAGCTGTTTTTT. Protein sequence: CASSPGLAGAGELFF.

The sample holds a few counts of this clonotype. The chain uses TRBV7-9 and TRBJ1-2; D possibly corresponds to TRBD1 (6 bases). Germline V gives CDR1 SEHNR, CDR2 FQNEAQ (reference sequence). V dropped 7 bases and J dropped 2 bases, with 20 bases sitting between them. The length of the CDR3 is 16 residues. CDR3 protein: CASTSSSRDINYGYTF. The CDR3 nucleotides are TGTGCCAGCACCTCAAGTAGTAGGGACATCAACTATGGCTACACCTTC.

The V and J genes are TRBV24-1 and TRBJ2-2, with a possible D match to TRBD2 (5 bases). V lost 4 bases and J 13 bases, leaving 15 bases between the germline ends. There are 13 residues in the CDR3. Germline V lookup: CDR1 KGHDR, CDR2 SFDVKD. In DNA form, the CDR3 reads TGTGCCACCAGTGACCACGTAGCCGGAGGGCTGTTTTTT. Its translation: CATSDHVAGGLFF.

This chain links TRBV3-1 with TRBJ2-2; 8 bases match TRBD2. The CDR3 extends over 16 amino acids. Germline V gene data show CDR1 as LGHDT and CDR2 as YNNKEL (reference sequence). V was pared by 1 base and J by 1 base, with 2 bases of the junction left unmatched. The CDR3 reads CASSQASGGNTGELFF. The CDR3 coding sequence is TGTGCCAGCAGCCAAGCGAGCGGGGGGAACACCGGGGAGCTGTTTTTT.

CDR3 nucleotides: TGTGCCAGCAGCTTAAGGCGATTTTTGGGACTAACCCAAGAGACCCAGTACTTC. It translates to CASSLRRFLGLTQETQYF. J is TRBJ2-5 and V is TRBV7-6; 7 bases agree with TRBD2. The CDR3 length is 18 residues. Trimming removed 2 bases from V and 1 base from J; junction bases left unmatched: 13. CDR1 and CDR2 from the germline V gene are SGHVS and FNYEAQ.

This chain connects TRBV12-3 or TRBV12-4 to TRBJ1-5, with 8 bases lining up with TRBD1. V was clipped by 5 bases and J by 5 bases; unmatched bases: 5. The CDR3 has 14 residues. CDR3: CASSPGTGHQPQHF. The CDR3 nucleotides are TGTGCCAGCAGTCCCGGGACAGGTCATCAGCCCCAGCATTTT.

This clonotype was picked up a small number of times. The chain has TRBV5-1 and TRBJ2-3, with 11 bases lining up with TRBD2. The germline gives CDR1 SGHRS, CDR2 YFSETQ. Germline trimming cut 6 bases from V and 2 bases from J; bases unmatched to any gene: 2. This CDR3 spans 14 amino acids. As DNA, the CDR3 is TGCGCCAGCATGACTAGCGGGATCACAGATACGCAGTATTTT. Residues: CASMTSGITDTQYF.

The chain is built from TRBV3-1 and TRBJ2-7; possibly TRBD1 or TRBD2 for D (5 bases each). The germline V gene has CDR1 LGHDT and CDR2 YNNKEL (reference sequence). The ends were cut back, 1 base at V and 2 bases at J, with 9 bases in the middle. The CDR3 runs to 14 residues. The DNA of the CDR3 is TGTGCCAGCAGCCAAGGGGTGGGGGCCTACGAGCAGTACGTC. This translates into CASSQGVGAYEQYV.

The chain links TRBV5-8 to TRBJ1-6; D uncertain. V shed 4 bases and J shed 9 bases, with 17 bases lying between them. This CDR3 is 15 amino acids long. Looked up from germline, CDR1 is SGHTS and CDR2 is YDEGEE. CDR3 bases: TGTGCCAGCAGCGCCGGTGCGGACGTGGGTTCACCCCTCCACTTT. Translation: CASSAGADVGSPLHF.

The chain has TRBV6-1 and TRBJ2-7, with TRBD2 identical over 7 bases. With V trimmed by 5 bases and J by 0 bases, 16 bases remained unmatched. Germline CDR1 and CDR2: MNHNS and SASEGT. This CDR3 has 18 residues. CDR3 region: CASSRAGGGPGSSYEQYF. In DNA form, the CDR3 reads TGTGCCAGCAGTCGAGCTGGGGGAGGGCCTGGAAGCTCCTACGAGCAGTACTTC.